These 2 T cell receptor beta chains originate from one sample sequenced in a study of OX40 agonist ivuxolimab in advanced cancers. TCRdb keeps only in-frame clones here, not all; method: immunoSEQ multiplex PCR. The sample lists over 15,000 clones, about 82% occurring once. The sample consisted of CD4+ or CD8+ T cells sorted from blood, taken in a trial of the OX40 agonist ivuxolimab. The source is an adult with an advanced solid tumor such as melanoma, head and neck, liver or kidney cancer.

The CDR3 region is CASSAVNRGSSYGYTF. The CDR3 nucleotides are TGTGCCAGCAGCGCCGTAAACAGGGGGAGTAGCTATGGCTACACCTTC. The chain combines TRBV7-8 with TRBJ1-2, with TRBD1 identical over 8 bases. The junction had 12 bases not matched to a gene; V was cut back by 5 bases and J by 4 bases. CDR3 length: 16 amino acids. Per the germline V gene, CDR1 is SGHVS and CDR2 is FQNEAQ.

The chain links TRBV10-1 to TRBJ2-7; D assignment may be TRBD1 or TRBD2 (5 bases each). The CDR3 contains 12 residues. Germline CDR1 reads WNHNN; CDR2 reads SYGVQD (reference sequence). V was clipped by 3 bases and J by 5 bases, with 8 bases between them. CDR3 sequence: CASSEVGDEQYF. The CDR3, as DNA: TGCGCCAGCAGTGAAGTGGGGGACGAGCAGTACTTC.